This T cell receptor (beta chain) emerged from a study of early T cells in non-severe SARS-CoV-2 infection. Researchers tagged individual cDNA molecules with unique molecular identifiers. TCRdb called the 5' RACE reads again in MiXCR, with one record for every CDR3 protein. The data show around 25,000 distinct CDR3 sequences, about 4.8% seen once. CDR1 is MDHEN, CDR2 SYDVKM, per germline. The length of the CDR3 is 15 residues. Trimming pared 6 bases from V and 0 bases from J, leaving 13 bases between. This TCR came from an adult who was a healthcare worker with PCR-confirmed SARS-CoV-2 infection or an uninfected control (not recorded which). Sequencing was done on a sample of whole blood. The rearrangement uses TRBV28 and TRBJ2-3; tentatively, D is TRBD1 (7 bases). The CDR3, as DNA: TGTGCCAGCAGCCCGACAGGGACTAGCACAGATACGCAGTATTTT. Translated, it gives CASSPTGTSTDTQYF.